The 12 T cell receptor beta chains reported below all come from one sample, sequenced in a study of shared clonotypes between healthy human individuals. The table came from immunoSEQ multiplex PCR; TCRdb's copy has only in-frame clones and leaves some out. The sample has 150,000 to 200,000 clones; around 93% are singletons. The sequenced sample consisted of naive CD4+ T cells sorted from blood. Documented subset: CD45RA+ positively selected. The receptors were gathered from a young woman in good health.

This chain connects TRBV5-1 to TRBJ2-7, with D tentatively TRBD2 (6 bases). The CDR3 is 13 amino acids. Germline CDR1 reads SGHRS; CDR2 reads YFSETQ. V lost 3 bases, J lost 2 bases, and 9 bases lay in between. The CDR3 protein is CASSSGLTYEQYF. As DNA, the CDR3 is TGCGCCAGCAGCTCTGGACTAACCTACGAGCAGTACTTC.

This clone was counted once. This chain joins TRBV7-9 and TRBJ1-2; a weak D match, TRBD1 (5 bases). The V end lost 11 bases, the J end lost 4 bases, and 20 bases lay between the germline ends. This CDR3 has 14 amino acids. Germline V lookup: CDR1 SEHNR, CDR2 FQNEAQ (reference sequence). CDR3: CAFTPREWGYGYTF. In nucleotides, the CDR3 is TGTGCCTTTACCCCCAGGGAGTGGGGCTATGGCTACACCTTC.

The V and J genes are TRBV7-6 and TRBJ2-1; possibly TRBD2 for D (6 bases). The CDR3 runs 15 residues. Germline assignment: CDR1 SGHVS and CDR2 FNYEAQ. V was trimmed by 4 bases and J by 5 bases, leaving 15 bases between them. CDR3 residues: CASSSPPGRNNEQFF. CDR3 in DNA: TGTGCCAGCAGCTCCCCCCCCGGGAGAAACAATGAGCAGTTCTTC.

This chain joins TRBV7-9 and TRBJ2-1; 11 nucleotides align to TRBD2. Losses at the gene ends were 5 bases for V and 4 bases for J; bases not matched to a gene: 4. The CDR3 is 15 residues long. In germline, CDR1 is SEHNR, CDR2 FQNEAQ (reference sequence). DNA for the CDR3: TGTGCCAGCAGCATTAGCGGGAGGGTGTACAATGAGCAGTTCTTC. Amino acid sequence: CASSISGRVYNEQFF.

The chain is built from TRBV11-3 and TRBJ1-3; 7 nucleotides match TRBD1. Germline trimming cut 5 bases from V and 2 bases from J; bases unmatched to any gene: 6. Germline CDR1 SGHNT, CDR2 YENEEA. This CDR3 has 15 residues. The CDR3 coding sequence is TGTGCCAGCAGCCTTTCTGGGACAGCTGGAAACACCATATATTTT. Amino acids: CASSLSGTAGNTIYF.

This chain joins TRBV19 and TRBJ2-5, with 11 nucleotides matching TRBD1. V gave up 6 bases and J gave up 5 bases; unmatched junction bases: 14. The CDR3 consists of 17 residues. CDR1 LNHDA and CDR2 SQIVND come from the germline V gene (reference sequence). Here the CDR3 reads CASSRETGTGGTETQYF. The DNA of the CDR3 is TGTGCCAGTAGCCGAGAGACCGGGACAGGGGGGACGGAGACCCAGTACTTC.

This clone was detected once. This chain joins TRBV7-3 and TRBJ1-6; no reliable D call. There are 15 residues in the CDR3. Trimming took off 0 bases at V and 8 bases at J, with 11 bases between the two ends. The V gene's germline CDR1 is SGHTA and CDR2 FQGTGA. CDR3 sequence (DNA): TGTGCCAGCAGCTTAACCGGTCAAGGGCATTCACCCCTCCACTTT. This sequence encodes CASSLTGQGHSPLHF.

This rearrangement joins TRBV5-1 to TRBJ2-2, with 9 bases matching TRBD1. Germline trimming cut 1 base from V and 2 bases from J; bases unmatched to any gene: 3. CDR3 length: 16 amino acids. Germline loops: CDR1 SGHRS, CDR2 YFSETQ. The CDR3 here is CASSLQTGGNTGELFF. The CDR3 DNA sequence: TGCGCCAGCAGCTTGCAAACAGGGGGCAACACCGGGGAGCTGTTTTTT.

The gene calls are TRBV11-3 and TRBJ2-7, with D hard to call. Germline loops: CDR1 SGHNT, CDR2 YENEEA. Trimming took 0 bases from V and 10 from J, leaving 10 bases between them. There are 12 residues in the CDR3. The CDR3, as DNA: TGTGCCAGCAGCTTAGATTACGGGCGACAGTACTTC. Amino acid sequence: CASSLDYGRQYF.

The V call is TRBV7-9, the J call TRBJ2-5, with D possibly being TRBD1 or TRBD2 (5 bases each). Germline V gives CDR1 SEHNR, CDR2 FQNEAQ (reference sequence). V lost 8 bases and J lost 1, with 11 bases in between. The CDR3 runs to 13 residues. For the CDR3, the DNA is TGTGCCAGCGTAACGGGACCCCAAGAGACCCAGTACTTC. It codes for CASVTGPQETQYF. Full variable domain (missing parts from reference TRBV7-9 and TRBJ2-5): DTGVSQNPRHKITKRGQNVTFRCDPISEHNRLYWYRQTLGQGPEFLTYFQNEAQLEKSRLLSDRFSAERPKGSFSTLEIQRTEQGDSAMYLCASVTGPQETQYFGPGTRLLVL.

V usage is TRBV28 and J usage is TRBJ1-5, with D unclear. This CDR3 is 13 amino acids long. Looked up from germline, CDR1 is MDHEN and CDR2 is SYDVKM. V lost 4 bases and J lost 6, with 10 bases in between. This chain's CDR3 is CASSYGNTQPQHF. CDR3 DNA sequence: TGTGCCAGCAGTTATGGAAACACTCAGCCCCAGCATTTT.

The chain joins TRBV4-2 to TRBJ1-2, with D uncertain. V lost 5 bases and J 6 bases, leaving 19 bases between the germline ends. The V gene's germline CDR1 is LGHNA and CDR2 YNFKEQ. CDR3 length equals 15 residues. The CDR3 region has the DNA TGTGCCAGCAGCTTGCCGACGGGAATAACAAATGGCTACACCTTC. It encodes CASSLPTGITNGYTF.